This T cell receptor beta chain was observed in a study of blood T cells in healthy people across ages. V lost 5 bases and J 1 base, leaving 14 bases between the germline ends. Germline assignment: CDR1 MDHEN and CDR2 SYDVKM. This CDR3 comprises 15 residues. For the second PCR, which ran for about 7 to 11 cycles, a sample-barcoded 5' primer and a J-beta primer mix were used. TCRdb redid the calling of the 5' RACE reads with MiXCR, one entry per CDR3 protein. The sample contains fewer than 700,000 distinct CDR3 sequences, 40% to 45% of which appear only once. The sequenced material came from blood. V usage is TRBV28 and J usage is TRBJ1-2; D is undetermined. This TCR was sampled from an elderly man in good health. CDR3 sequence reads: CASSNPTGNNYGYTF. The CDR3 bases are TGTGCCAGCAGTAACCCGACCGGGAATAACTATGGCTACACCTTC.